The source of this T cell receptor beta chain is a study of blood T cell repertoires in COVID-19. As for the study in general: T cells, B-cell-depleted T cells, or PBMCs supplied cDNA or gDNA.

V was clipped by 1 base and J by 0 bases, with 10 bases between them. The CDR3 loop spans 16 amino acids. The germline V gene has CDR1 SNHLY and CDR2 FYNNEI. Measured with immunoSEQ multiplex PCR; TCRdb has only the in-frame clones, and not every one. Of 200,000 to 250,000 clones in the sample, 80% to 85% are singletons; the top ten hold approximately 2.9%. The sample comprised peripheral blood. The chain is built from TRBV2 and TRBJ1-3, with D unresolved. The receptor's source is a woman in her twenties or thirties who had recovered from COVID-19. CDR3: CASSEDGGYSGNTIYF. The CDR3 coding sequence is TGTGCCAGCAGTGAAGATGGCGGGTACTCTGGAAACACCATATATTTT.